Presented here are 22 T cell receptor beta chains from one specimen sequenced in a study of T cell responses to AZD1222 COVID-19 vaccine. Generated by immunoSEQ multiplex PCR, the TCRdb table keeps only in-frame clones and is missing some. The sample records 95,000 to 150,000 clones, about 90% being singletons. The sample here was peripheral blood, taken on day 0 of AZD1222 vaccination. The receptors derive from an adult in good health.

The J gene is TRBJ2-1, the V gene TRBV5-1, with 11 positions matching TRBD2. CDR3 length: 16 residues. J gave up 1 base and V 4 bases, and 4 bases lay outside the gene matches. Germline CDR1 reads SGHRS; CDR2 reads YFSETQ. The CDR3 DNA reads as TGCGCCAGCAGCGGCGGGACTAGCGGTTCCTACAATGAGCAGTTCTTC. As protein: CASSGGTSGSYNEQFF.

V usage is TRBV7-3 and J usage is TRBJ2-2; D unresolved. CDR1 and CDR2 from the germline V gene are SGHTA and FQGTGA. V lost 5 bases and J lost 5, with 9 bases in between. The CDR3 is made up of 13 amino acids. The CDR3 sequence: CASSARNTGELFF. CDR3 in DNA: TGTGCCAGCAGCGCTAGGAATACCGGGGAGCTGTTTTTT. Drawing the rest from reference TRBV7-3 and TRBJ2-2, the complete variable domain is GAGVSQTPSNKVTEKGKYVELRCDPISGHTALYWYRQSLGQGPEFLIYFQGTGAADDSGLPNDRFFAVRPEGSVSTLKIQRTERGDSAVYLCASSARNTGELFFGEGSRLTVL.

V usage is TRBV11-2 and J usage is TRBJ1-1; 10 positions match TRBD1. Trimming cost V 1 base and J 5 bases; bases outside gene matches: 7. This CDR3 spans 16 amino acids. Germline V gene data show CDR1 as SGHAT and CDR2 as FQNNGV. CDR3 DNA: TGTGCCAGCAGCTTAGGTTTAGGACAGGGGGGAACTGAAGCTTTCTTT. Its translation: CASSLGLGQGGTEAFF.

The chain employs TRBV9 and TRBJ2-1; no reliable D call. This CDR3 comprises 17 residues. CDR1 SGDLS and CDR2 YYNGEE come from the germline V gene. V was clipped by 3 bases and J by 0 bases, with 16 bases between them. The CDR3 bases are TGTGCCAGCAGCGGGGTTGAGACTTGGAGCTCCTACAATGAGCAGTTCTTC. It yields the protein CASSGVETWSSYNEQFF.

The table lists this clone with a few counts. The chain combines TRBV6-5 with TRBJ1-5; 9 bases line up with TRBD1. The CDR3 contains 15 residues. The V segment lost 6 bases and the J segment 4 bases; nucleotides outside the gene matches: 7. Per germline, CDR1 MNHEY and CDR2 SVGAGI. The CDR3 region has the DNA TGTGCCAGCAGCCCAGTCGGACAGGGGAATCAGCCCCAGCATTTT. Amino acids: CASSPVGQGNQPQHF.

Here the CDR3 DNA reads TGTGCCAGCGGAGCGATTAGCGGGTGGGACTCCTACGAGCAGTACTTC. Translated, it gives CASGAISGWDSYEQYF. V usage is TRBV27 and J usage is TRBJ2-7, with TRBD2 identical over 7 bases. With 8 bases clipped from V and 0 bases from J, the junction kept 13 bases outside the gene matches. The CDR3 contains 16 residues. CDR1 is MNHEY and CDR2 is SMNVEV in the germline V gene (reference sequence).

The rearrangement links TRBV3-1 (or the pseudogene TRBV3-2) to TRBJ1-2; D not certain. This CDR3 comprises 12 residues. Germline V gene lookup returns CDR1 LGHDT and CDR2 YNNKEL (reference sequence). V was cut by 0 bases and J by 10 bases, with 9 bases left in between. The CDR3, as DNA: TGTGCCAGCAGCCAAGAGAGGGTGACCTACACCTTC. Amino acids: CASSQERVTYTF.

The chain uses TRBV4-2 and TRBJ2-5; D is undetermined. The CDR3 contains 13 residues. Germline-derived CDR1 and CDR2 are LGHNA and YNFKEQ. The ends were cut back, 3 bases at V and 5 bases at J, with 10 bases in the middle. The CDR3 bases are TGTGCCAGCAGCCAGATGTTCCGGGAGACCCAGTACTTC. Protein sequence: CASSQMFRETQYF.

V gene TRBV28 combines with J gene TRBJ2-5, with 7 bases identical to TRBD1. Per the germline V gene, CDR1 is MDHEN and CDR2 is SYDVKM. Losses at the gene ends were 6 bases for V and 2 bases for J; bases not matched to a gene: 9. This CDR3 region has 15 residues. The CDR3 sequence is CASRPGQIIQETQYF. CDR3 nucleotides: TGTGCCAGCAGACCGGGACAGATAATACAAGAGACCCAGTACTTC.

This chain joins TRBV7-6 and TRBJ2-3; D gene unclear. Germline CDR1 and CDR2: SGHVS and FNYEAQ. This CDR3 has 15 amino acids. V was shortened by 2 bases and J by 0 bases, with 9 bases between the two germline ends. The CDR3 DNA reads as TGTGCCAGCAGCTTAACGGACCTTAGCACAGATACGCAGTATTTT. Translated: CASSLTDLSTDTQYF.

V and J are TRBV11-2 and TRBJ2-7; tentatively, D is TRBD1 or TRBD2 (5 bases each). V lost 6 bases and J 3 bases, leaving 21 bases between the germline ends. Germline lookup yields CDR1 SGHAT and CDR2 FQNNGV. CDR3 length: 16 residues. The CDR3 nucleotides read TGTGCCAGCAGTAGAGCCGGGACCTTCGGTTTCTACGAGCAGTACTTC. Its translation is CASSRAGTFGFYEQYF.

The CDR3 loop reads CASGSGQYNEQFF. The CDR3 nucleotides are TGTGCTAGTGGTAGCGGACAGTACAATGAGCAGTTCTTC. The chain employs TRBV12-5 and TRBJ2-1, with D possibly being TRBD1 (6 bases). V shed 5 bases and J shed 4 bases, with 9 bases lying between them. Germline-derived CDR1 and CDR2 are LGHNT and FRNRAP. The CDR3 has 13 residues.

This chain links TRBV9 with TRBJ1-1, with 7 bases aligning to TRBD1. J lost 0 bases, V lost 4 bases, and 3 bases had no gene match. The germline V gene has CDR1 SGDLS and CDR2 YYNGEE. CDR3 length: 14 residues. DNA for the CDR3: TGTGCCAGCAGCAACGGACAGGTGAACACTGAAGCTTTCTTT. Translation gives CASSNGQVNTEAFF. The complete variable domain, with remaining parts taken from reference TRBV9 and TRBJ1-1, reads DSGVTQTPKHLITATGQRVTLRCSPRSGDLSVYWYQQSLDQGLQFLIQYYNGEERAKGNILERFSAQQFPDLHSELNLSSLELGDSALYFCASSNGQVNTEAFFGQGTRLTVV.

This clone was detected only once. The chain employs TRBV30 and TRBJ2-7; TRBD2 agrees at 7 bases. The CDR3 has 14 amino acids. Germline CDR1 and CDR2: GTSNPN and SVGIG (reference sequence). The ends lost 2 bases at V and 6 bases at J; junction bases unmatched: 10. The CDR3 nucleotides are TGTGCCTGGAGTTTTCCGACTAGCTTGCGCGAGCAGTACTTC. This encodes CAWSFPTSLREQYF.

This clone turned up a few times. The rearrangement links TRBV5-1 to TRBJ2-7, with D possibly TRBD1 on 5 matching bases. Germline assignment: CDR1 SGHRS and CDR2 YFSETQ. Trimming shortened V by 4 bases and J by 2 bases, and 10 bases separated the two germline ends. This CDR3 region has 13 residues. The CDR3 here is CASSPDTTYEQYF. CDR3 DNA sequence: TGCGCCAGCAGCCCGGACACCACCTACGAGCAGTACTTC.

This clone has a single count. This chain uses TRBV30 with TRBJ1-4; 7 bases are a match to TRBD1. The germline gives CDR1 GTSNPN, CDR2 SVGIG (reference sequence). The CDR3 totals 15 residues. The V segment lost 1 base and the J segment 7 bases; nucleotides outside the gene matches: 9. The CDR3 DNA reads TGTGCCTGGAGTGCCCCGACAGGGTTAAGTGAAAAACTGTTTTTT. It codes for CAWSAPTGLSEKLFF. Looking up the rest from reference TRBV30 and TRBJ1-4 gives the full variable domain: SQTIHQWPATLVQPVGSPLSLECTVEGTSNPNLYWYRQAAGRGLQLLFYSVGIGQISSEVPQNLSASRPQDRQFILSSKKLLLSDSGFYLCAWSAPTGLSEKLFFGSGTQLSVL.

J is TRBJ2-1 and V is TRBV30; D is uncertain. Germline V lookup: CDR1 GTSNPN, CDR2 SVGIG (reference sequence). V was cut by 5 bases and J by 10 bases, with 9 bases left in between. This CDR3 is built from 10 residues. CDR3 loop: CAWGGPEQFF. Written as DNA, the CDR3 is TGTGCCTGGGGTGGACCGGAGCAGTTCTTC.

The CDR3 DNA reads TGTGCCAGCAGTAGTAGACGGACTTCAAACTATGGCTACACCTTC. Its protein is CASSSRRTSNYGYTF. This sequence joins TRBV6-5 and TRBJ1-2; D not certain. Trimming left V 5 bases short and J 2 bases short, with 15 bases between. The CDR3 runs to 15 residues. CDR1 MNHEY and CDR2 SVGAGI come from the germline V gene.

The rearrangement links TRBV28 to TRBJ2-1; D is perhaps TRBD1 (5 bases). The CDR3 runs 15 residues. V dropped 5 bases and J dropped 0 bases, with 11 bases sitting between them. CDR1 and CDR2 (germline): MDHEN, SYDVKM. CDR3 DNA sequence: TGTGCCAGCAGTCCTGACAGATACTCCTACAATGAGCAGTTCTTC. Its protein product is CASSPDRYSYNEQFF.

The V gene is TRBV28, the J gene TRBJ1-6; the match to TRBD1 covers 7 bases. V dropped 4 bases and J dropped 7; count of bases not matched to a gene: 22. Germline CDR1 MDHEN, CDR2 SYDVKM. The length of the CDR3 is 20 residues. The CDR3 DNA follows: TGTGCCAGCAGTTATTTCCCTCTCCGGGACAGCACACGAAGGAATTCACCCCTCCACTTT. Translated: CASSYFPLRDSTRRNSPLHF.

The chain employs TRBV11-3 and TRBJ2-2; a weak D match, TRBD2 (6 bases). This CDR3 is built from 15 residues. CDR1 and CDR2 (germline): SGHNT, YENEEA. The ends were cut back, 5 bases at V and 4 bases at J, with 14 bases in the middle. In DNA, the CDR3 is TGTGCCAGCAGCACCGTCGGGAGTAGCACCGGGGAGCTGTTTTTT. Translating it yields CASSTVGSSTGELFF.

The chain couples TRBV27 to TRBJ2-7, with TRBD2 identical over 14 bases. The CDR3 runs to 20 residues. With V trimmed by 6 bases and J by 0 bases, 16 bases remained unmatched. The V gene's germline CDR1 is MNHEY and CDR2 SMNVEV (reference sequence). DNA for the CDR3: TGTGCCAGCAGCTATCGATCGGGACTAGCGGGAGCCCAGGGCTCCTACGAGCAGTACTTC. Its translation is CASSYRSGLAGAQGSYEQYF.